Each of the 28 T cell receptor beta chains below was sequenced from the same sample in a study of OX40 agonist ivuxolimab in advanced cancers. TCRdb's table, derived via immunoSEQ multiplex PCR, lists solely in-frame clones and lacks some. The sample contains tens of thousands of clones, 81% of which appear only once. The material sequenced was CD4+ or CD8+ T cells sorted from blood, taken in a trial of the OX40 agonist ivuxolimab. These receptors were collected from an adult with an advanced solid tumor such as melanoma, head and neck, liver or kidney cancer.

CDR3 sequence (DNA): TGTGCCAGCTCGCTAGCGGGGGGCAGCTCCTACGAGCAGTACTTC. Amino acids: CASSLAGGSSYEQYF. This chain links TRBV7-8 with TRBJ2-7, with 11 bases identical to TRBD2. After removal of 8 bases from V and 0 bases from J, the junction contained 6 bases not matched to a gene. The V gene's germline CDR1 is SGHVS and CDR2 FQNEAQ. The CDR3 contains 15 residues. Full variable domain (missing parts from reference TRBV7-8 and TRBJ2-7): GAGVSQSPRYKVAKRGQDVALRCDPISGHVSLFWYQQALGQGPEFLTYFQNEAQLDKSGLPSDRFFAERPEGSVSTLKIQRTQQEDSAVYLCASSLAGGSSYEQYFGPGTRLTVT.

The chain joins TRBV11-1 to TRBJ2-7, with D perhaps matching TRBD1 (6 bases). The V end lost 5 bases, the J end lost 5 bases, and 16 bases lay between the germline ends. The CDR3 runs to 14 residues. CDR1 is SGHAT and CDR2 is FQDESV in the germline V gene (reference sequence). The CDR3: CASSLQGNKNEQYF. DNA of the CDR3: TGTGCCAGCAGCCTACAGGGTAATAAGAACGAGCAGTACTTC.

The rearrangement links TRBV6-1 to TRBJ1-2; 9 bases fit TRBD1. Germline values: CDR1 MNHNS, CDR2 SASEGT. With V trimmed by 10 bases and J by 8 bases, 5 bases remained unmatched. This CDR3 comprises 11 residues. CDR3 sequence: CAITGGWGYTF. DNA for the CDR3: TGTGCCATCACAGGGGGCTGGGGCTACACCTTC.

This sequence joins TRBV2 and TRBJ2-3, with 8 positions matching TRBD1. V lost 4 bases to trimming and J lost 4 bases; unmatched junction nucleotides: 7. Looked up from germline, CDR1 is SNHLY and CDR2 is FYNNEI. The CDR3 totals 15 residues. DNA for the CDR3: TGTGCCAGCAGTGGGTCGGACAGGGTTGCAGATACGCAGTATTTT. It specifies CASSGSDRVADTQYF.

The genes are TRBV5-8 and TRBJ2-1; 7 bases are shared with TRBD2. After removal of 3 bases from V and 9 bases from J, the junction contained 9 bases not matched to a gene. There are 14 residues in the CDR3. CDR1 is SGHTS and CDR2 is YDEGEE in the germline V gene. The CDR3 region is CASSWRGFSGEQFF. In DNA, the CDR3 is TGTGCCAGCAGCTGGCGGGGGTTTTCGGGTGAGCAGTTCTTC.

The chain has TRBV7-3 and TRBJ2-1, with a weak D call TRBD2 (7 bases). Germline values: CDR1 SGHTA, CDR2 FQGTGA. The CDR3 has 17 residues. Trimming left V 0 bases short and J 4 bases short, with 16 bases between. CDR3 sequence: CASSLTPTGGVYNEQFF. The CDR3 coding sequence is TGTGCCAGCAGCTTAACTCCCACGGGGGGCGTATACAATGAGCAGTTCTTC.

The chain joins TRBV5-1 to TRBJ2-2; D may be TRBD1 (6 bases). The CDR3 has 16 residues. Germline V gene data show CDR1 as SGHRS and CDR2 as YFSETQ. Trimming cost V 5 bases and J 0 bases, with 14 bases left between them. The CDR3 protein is CASRPQGTSNTGELFF. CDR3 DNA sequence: TGCGCCAGCAGACCACAGGGAACCTCGAACACCGGGGAGCTGTTTTTT.

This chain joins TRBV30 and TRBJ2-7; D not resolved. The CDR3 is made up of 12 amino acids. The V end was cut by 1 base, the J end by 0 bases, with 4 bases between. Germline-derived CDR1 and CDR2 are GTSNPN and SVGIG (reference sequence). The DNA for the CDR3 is TGTGCCTGGAGTGACAGCTCCTACGAGCAGTACTTC. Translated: CAWSDSSYEQYF.

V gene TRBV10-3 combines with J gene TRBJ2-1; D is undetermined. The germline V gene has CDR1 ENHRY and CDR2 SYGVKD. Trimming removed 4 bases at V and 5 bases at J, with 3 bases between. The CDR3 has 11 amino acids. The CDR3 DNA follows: TGTGCCATCAGTGGTCACAATGAGCAGTTCTTC. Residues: CAISGHNEQFF.

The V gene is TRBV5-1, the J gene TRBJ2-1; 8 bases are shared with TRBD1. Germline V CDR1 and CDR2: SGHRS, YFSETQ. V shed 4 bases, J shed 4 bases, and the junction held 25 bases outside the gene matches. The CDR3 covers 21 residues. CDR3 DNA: TGCGCCAGCAGCAGATTGCGGACAGGGAAGTCTTCGAAGGATGGATACAATGAGCAGTTCTTC. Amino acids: CASSRLRTGKSSKDGYNEQFF.

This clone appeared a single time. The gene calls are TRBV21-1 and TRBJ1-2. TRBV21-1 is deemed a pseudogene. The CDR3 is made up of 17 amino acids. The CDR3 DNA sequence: TGTGCCAGCAGCAGACCCAACGGGACGCACGCTAACTATGGCTACACCTTC. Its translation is CASSRPNGTHANYGYTF.

Here the CDR3 reads CASSQPGQGANVLTF. DNA for the CDR3: TGTGCCAGCAGCCAACCGGGACAGGGGGCCAACGTCCTGACTTTC. The V call is TRBV4-2, the J call TRBJ2-6, with 7 bases that match TRBD1. CDR3 size: 15 residues. After removal of 2 bases from V and 4 bases from J, the junction contained 2 bases not matched to a gene. Per germline, CDR1 LGHNA and CDR2 YNFKEQ.

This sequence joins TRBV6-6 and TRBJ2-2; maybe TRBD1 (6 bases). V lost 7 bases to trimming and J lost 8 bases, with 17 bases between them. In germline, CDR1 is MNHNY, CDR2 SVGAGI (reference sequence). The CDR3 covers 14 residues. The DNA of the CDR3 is TGTGCCAGCACCAGGGACACCTCCATAGGGGAGCTGTTTTTT. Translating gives CASTRDTSIGELFF.

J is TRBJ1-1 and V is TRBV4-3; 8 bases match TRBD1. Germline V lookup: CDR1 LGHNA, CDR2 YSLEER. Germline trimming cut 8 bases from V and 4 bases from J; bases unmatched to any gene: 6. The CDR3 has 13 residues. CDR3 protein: CASGRGLGTEAFF. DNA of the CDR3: TGCGCCAGCGGCAGGGGGCTGGGCACTGAAGCTTTCTTT.

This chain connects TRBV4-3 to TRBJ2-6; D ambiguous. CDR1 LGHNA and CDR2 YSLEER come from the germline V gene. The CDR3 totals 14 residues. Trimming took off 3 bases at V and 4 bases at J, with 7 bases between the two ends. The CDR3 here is CASSQGTGANVLTF. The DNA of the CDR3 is TGCGCCAGCAGCCAGGGTACCGGGGCCAACGTCCTGACTTTC.

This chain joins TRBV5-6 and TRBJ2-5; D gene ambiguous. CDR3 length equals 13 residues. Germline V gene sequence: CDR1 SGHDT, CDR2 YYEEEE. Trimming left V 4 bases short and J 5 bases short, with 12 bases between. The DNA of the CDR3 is TGTGCCAGCAGCCTTCCCTCGGCGGAGACCCAGTACTTC. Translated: CASSLPSAETQYF.

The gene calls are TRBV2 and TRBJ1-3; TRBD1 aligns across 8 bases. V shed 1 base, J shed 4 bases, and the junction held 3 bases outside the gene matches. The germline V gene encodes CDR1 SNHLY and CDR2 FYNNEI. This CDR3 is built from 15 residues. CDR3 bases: TGTGCCAGCAGTGAAGTCTCAGGGGGCGGAAACACCATATATTTT. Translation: CASSEVSGGGNTIYF.

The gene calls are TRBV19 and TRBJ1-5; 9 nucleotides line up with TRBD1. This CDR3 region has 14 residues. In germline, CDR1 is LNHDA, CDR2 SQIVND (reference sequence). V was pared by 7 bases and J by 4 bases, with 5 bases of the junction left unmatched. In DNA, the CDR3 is TGTGCCAGTAATAAGGACAGGGGAAATCAGCCCCAGCATTTT. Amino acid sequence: CASNKDRGNQPQHF.

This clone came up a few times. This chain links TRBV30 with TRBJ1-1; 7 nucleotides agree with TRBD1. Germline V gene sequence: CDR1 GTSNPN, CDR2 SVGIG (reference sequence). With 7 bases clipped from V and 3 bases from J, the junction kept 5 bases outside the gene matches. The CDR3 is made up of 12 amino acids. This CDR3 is CASTGKDTEAFF. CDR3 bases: TGTGCCTCGACAGGGAAGGACACTGAAGCTTTCTTT.

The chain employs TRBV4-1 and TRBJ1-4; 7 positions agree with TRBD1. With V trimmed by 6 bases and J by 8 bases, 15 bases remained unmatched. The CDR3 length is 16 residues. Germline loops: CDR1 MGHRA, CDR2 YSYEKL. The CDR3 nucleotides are TGCGCCAGCAGTGATGGACAGGCCCTACTTGGGGAAAAACTGTTTTTT. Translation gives CASSDGQALLGEKLFF.

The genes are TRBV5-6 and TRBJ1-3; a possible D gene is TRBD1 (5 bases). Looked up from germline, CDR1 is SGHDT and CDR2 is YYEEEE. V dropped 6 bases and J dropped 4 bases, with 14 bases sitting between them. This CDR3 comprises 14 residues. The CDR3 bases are TGTGCCAGCAAAAAGGGGCTTGAAGGAAACACCATATATTTT. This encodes CASKKGLEGNTIYF.

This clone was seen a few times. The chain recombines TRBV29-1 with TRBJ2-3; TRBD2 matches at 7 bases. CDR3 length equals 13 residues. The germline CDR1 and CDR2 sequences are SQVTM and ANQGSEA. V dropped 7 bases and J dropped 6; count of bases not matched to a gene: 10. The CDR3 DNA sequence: TGCAGCGAGAGGGGCGGGGGATCGGATACGCAGTATTTT. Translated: CSERGGGSDTQYF.

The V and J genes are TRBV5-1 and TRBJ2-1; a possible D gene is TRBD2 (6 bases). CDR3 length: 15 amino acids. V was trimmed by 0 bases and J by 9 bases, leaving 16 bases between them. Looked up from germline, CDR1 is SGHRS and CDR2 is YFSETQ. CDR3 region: CASSLAQGRGSEQFF. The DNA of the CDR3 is TGCGCCAGCAGCTTGGCCCAAGGACGGGGGTCTGAGCAGTTCTTC.

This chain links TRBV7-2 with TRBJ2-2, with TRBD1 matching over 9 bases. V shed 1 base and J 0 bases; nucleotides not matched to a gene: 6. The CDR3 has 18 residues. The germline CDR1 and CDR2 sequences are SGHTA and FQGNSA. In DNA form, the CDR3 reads TGTGCCAGCAGCTTAGTTCTGGGACAGGGAGCGAACACCGGGGAGCTGTTTTTT. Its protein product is CASSLVLGQGANTGELFF.

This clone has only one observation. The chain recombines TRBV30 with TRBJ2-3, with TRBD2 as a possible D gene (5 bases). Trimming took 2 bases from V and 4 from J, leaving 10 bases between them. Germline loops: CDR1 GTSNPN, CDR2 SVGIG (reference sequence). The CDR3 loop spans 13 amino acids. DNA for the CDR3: TGTGCCTGGAGTTTCGGGGTTGCAGATACGCAGTATTTT. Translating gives CAWSFGVADTQYF.

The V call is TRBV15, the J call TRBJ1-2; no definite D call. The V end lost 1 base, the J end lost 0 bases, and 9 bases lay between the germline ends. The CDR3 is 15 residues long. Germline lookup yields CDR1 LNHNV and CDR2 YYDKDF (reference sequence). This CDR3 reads CATSRARETNYGYTF. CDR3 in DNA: TGTGCCACCAGCAGAGCCCGGGAGACTAACTATGGCTACACCTTC.

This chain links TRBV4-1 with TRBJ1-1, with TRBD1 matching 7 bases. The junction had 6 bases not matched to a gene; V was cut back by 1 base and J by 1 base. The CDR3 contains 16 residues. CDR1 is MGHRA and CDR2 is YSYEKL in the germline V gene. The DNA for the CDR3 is TGCGCCAGCAGCCAAGTAGGGGGCTCCTCGAACACTGAAGCTTTCTTT. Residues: CASSQVGGSSNTEAFF.

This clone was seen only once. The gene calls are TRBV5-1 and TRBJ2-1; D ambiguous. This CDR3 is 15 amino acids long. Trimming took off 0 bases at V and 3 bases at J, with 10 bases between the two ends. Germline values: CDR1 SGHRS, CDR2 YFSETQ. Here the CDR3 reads CASSLDGLGYNEQFF. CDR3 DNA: TGCGCCAGCAGCTTGGACGGGCTGGGCTACAATGAGCAGTTCTTC.